What follows is one T cell receptor beta chain and its context. The DNA input per sorted-subset replicate PCR was 200 ng, corresponding to around 30,000 T cell genomes. The method was immunoSEQ multiplex PCR; TCRdb's version includes in-frame clones alone and lacks a portion of them. Of 600,000 to 700,000 clones in the sample, 55% to 85% are singletons; the top ten hold around 2%. This specimen belongs to a study of shared clonotypes between healthy human individuals. Healthy HIV-negative adults without recent acute infections or vaccinations served as donors. The CDR3 sequence is 15 residues long. Trimming took off 6 bases at V and 0 bases at J, with 12 bases between the two ends. Germline V gives CDR1 MNHEY, CDR2 SMNVEV (reference sequence).

This TCR derives from a young woman in good health. Sequences were obtained from memory CD4+ T cells sorted from blood. Documented subset: CD45RA-negative fraction. The chain uses TRBV27 and TRBJ1-5; D is possibly TRBD1 (6 bases). CDR3 sequence: CASRYRDYSNQPQHF. CDR3 DNA sequence: TGTGCCAGCAGGTACAGGGATTATAGCAATCAGCCCCAGCATTTT.